This T cell receptor (beta chain) was documented in a study of T cells in localized non-small cell lung cancer. Produced via immunoSEQ multiplex PCR; TCRdb's table is partial and in-frame only. This table holds tens of thousands of clones, more than 75% found once. Turning to this clone: Its target is not known.

Findings of the study overall: Longer overall survival associated with higher blood T cell density; shorter survival with higher adjacent-lung clonality. Researchers found a median around 58 of the top 100 tumor clones in adjacent lung.

The CDR3 contains 15 residues. Germline V gene data show CDR1 as SGHNT and CDR2 as YYREEE (reference sequence). Trimming shortened V by 3 bases and J by 1 base, and 12 bases separated the two germline ends. J is TRBJ2-3 and V is TRBV5-4, with a possible D match to TRBD1 (6 bases). Here the sequenced sample was peripheral blood, taken before any cancer treatment. This clonotype was obtained from a male donor older than 55 with stage II squamous cell lung carcinoma. The CDR3 spells CASSSTPGGTDTQYF. The CDR3 DNA follows: TGTGCCAGCAGCTCCACTCCAGGGGGCACAGATACGCAGTATTTT.